These 28 T cell receptor beta chains came from one sample sequenced in a study of shared clonotypes between healthy human individuals. Assay used: immunoSEQ multiplex PCR; TCRdb lists only in-frame clones, some missing. Of around 1 million clones in the sample, over 75% were seen once. The specimen sequenced was memory CD4+ T cells sorted from blood. Noted subset: CD45RA-negative fraction. The receptors stem from a man aged 18 to 30 in good health.

V usage is TRBV4-2 and J usage is TRBJ1-5, with D possibly being TRBD1 (5 bases). The CDR3 has 15 amino acids. Trimming removed 4 bases from V and 1 base from J, with 11 bases in between. Germline loops: CDR1 LGHNA, CDR2 YNFKEQ. The CDR3 sequence: CASSPGVGSNQPQHF. The CDR3 region has the DNA TGTGCCAGCAGCCCGGGGGTAGGAAGCAATCAGCCCCAGCATTTT.

The gene calls are TRBV7-9 and TRBJ2-2; 7 bases map to TRBD1. The trim removed 1 base at V and 4 bases at J, leaving 6 bases unmatched. CDR3 length: 16 residues. Looked up from germline, CDR1 is SEHNR and CDR2 is FQNEAQ (reference sequence). This chain's CDR3 is CASSLVGTVTTGELFF. CDR3 nucleotide sequence: TGTGCCAGCAGCTTAGTCGGGACAGTGACCACCGGGGAGCTGTTTTTT.

This clone was counted a few times. The J gene is TRBJ2-5, the V gene TRBV7-2; 10 bases are a match to TRBD1. The CDR3 totals 16 residues. The V segment lost 7 bases and the J segment 5 bases; nucleotides outside the gene matches: 13. Germline CDR1 reads SGHTA; CDR2 reads FQGNSA. The CDR3 spells CASTATLTGGAETQYF. DNA for the CDR3: TGTGCCAGCACCGCAACGTTGACAGGGGGCGCCGAGACCCAGTACTTC. The full variable domain, completed using reference TRBV7-2 and TRBJ2-5, is GAGVSQSPSNKVTEKGKDVELRCDPISGHTALYWYRQSLGQGLEFLIYFQGNSAPDKSGLPSDRFSAERTGGSVSTLTIQRTQQEDSAVYLCASTATLTGGAETQYFGPGTRLLVL.

This clone was detected once. The chain joins TRBV9 to TRBJ2-1; D not certain. Germline assignment: CDR1 SGDLS and CDR2 YYNGEE. This CDR3 spans 17 amino acids. V dropped 0 bases and J dropped 0 bases, with 13 bases sitting between them. DNA of the CDR3: TGTGCCAGCAGCGTAGTGAGTGGTCGCCTCTCCTACAATGAGCAGTTCTTC. This encodes CASSVVSGRLSYNEQFF.

The rearrangement links TRBV30 to TRBJ1-5, with D possibly being TRBD1 (5 bases). Germline-derived CDR1 and CDR2 are GTSNPN and SVGIG (reference sequence). Deletions cut 0 bases from V and 2 bases from J, with 11 bases between. The CDR3 contains 15 residues. The CDR3 loop is CAWSVEGIGNQPQHF. CDR3 sequence (DNA): TGTGCCTGGAGTGTCGAGGGGATTGGCAATCAGCCCCAGCATTTT.

The rearrangement uses TRBV11-2 and TRBJ2-3; 8 bases match TRBD2. The germline V gene has CDR1 SGHAT and CDR2 FQNNGV. This CDR3 is built from 15 residues. The V segment lost 5 bases and the J segment 6 bases; nucleotides outside the gene matches: 10. The CDR3 loop reads CASSVSGGFVDTQYF. The CDR3 nucleotides read TGTGCCAGCAGCGTGAGCGGGGGTTTTGTGGATACGCAGTATTTT.

This clone has a single count. The junction shows a germline mismatch at one end, possibly a read error. The gene calls are TRBV9 and TRBJ2-5; TRBD2 agrees at 10 bases. Germline V gene data show CDR1 as SGDLS and CDR2 as YYNGEE. This CDR3 contains 13 residues. CDR3 coding DNA: TGTGCCAGCAGCGTAGCTAGCGGGGGATCCCCAAACTTC. Protein: CASSVASGGSPNF.

The chain joins TRBV11-2 to TRBJ2-5, with D perhaps given as TRBD1 or TRBD2 (6 bases each). The CDR3 is 18 residues long. CDR1 is SGHAT, CDR2 FQNNGV, per germline. V gave up 4 bases and J gave up 4 bases, with 25 bases separating them. In nucleotides, the CDR3 is TGTGCCAGCAGCTCCCATGGGGGGCGGTCCCGAGCGGGAGAGACCCAGTACTTC. Translation: CASSSHGGRSRAGETQYF.

This chain joins TRBV28 and TRBJ2-7, with 10 bases aligning to TRBD1. The CDR3 covers 15 residues. CDR1 is MDHEN and CDR2 is SYDVKM in the germline V gene. The ends lost 5 bases at V and 2 bases at J; junction bases unmatched: 6. The CDR3 bases are TGTGCCAGCAGTCTCGGCGGGACAGGGGCCTACGAGCAGTACTTC. Translation gives CASSLGGTGAYEQYF.

In this sample, this clone turned up a few times. The genes are TRBV5-6 and TRBJ1-6; 8 nucleotides match TRBD1. The CDR3 is 14 amino acids. V gave up 4 bases and J gave up 9 bases; unmatched junction bases: 6. The germline CDR1 and CDR2 sequences are SGHDT and YYEEEE. The CDR3 protein is CASSVTGTGSPLHF. The CDR3 DNA is TGTGCCAGCAGCGTGACAGGGACAGGTTCACCCCTCCACTTT.

Only a few counts were recorded for this clone. The V and J genes are TRBV2 and TRBJ1-2, with 8 bases aligning to TRBD1. This CDR3 contains 13 residues. The germline V gene has CDR1 SNHLY and CDR2 FYNNEI. V trimming: 7 bases; J trimming: 5 bases; junction bases outside the gene matches: 6. CDR3 loop: CASKDRETYGYTF. Here the CDR3 DNA reads TGTGCCAGCAAGGACAGGGAAACATATGGCTACACCTTC.

This clone was picked up many times. V usage is TRBV6-4 and J usage is TRBJ2-2; 13 nucleotides line up with TRBD2. Looked up from germline, CDR1 is MRHNA and CDR2 is SNTAGT. After removal of 9 bases from V and 6 bases from J, the junction contained 4 bases not matched to a gene. This CDR3 is built from 14 residues. CDR3 protein: CASRTSGSSGELFF. CDR3 sequence (DNA): TGTGCCAGTCGGACTAGCGGGAGCTCCGGGGAGCTGTTTTTT.

This clone was recorded a few times. This sequence joins TRBV14 and TRBJ1-1; no definite D call. CDR3 size: 11 residues. V lost 4 bases to trimming and J lost 7 bases, with 7 bases between them. Germline V CDR1 and CDR2: SGHDN, FVKESK. The CDR3 region is CASSPIFEAFF. The DNA of the CDR3 is TGTGCCAGCAGCCCAATATTTGAAGCTTTCTTT.

J is TRBJ2-1 and V is TRBV10-1; the match to TRBD2 covers 14 bases. V dropped 5 bases and J dropped 7; count of bases not matched to a gene: 4. The CDR3 is 15 residues long. Germline loops: CDR1 WNHNN, CDR2 SYGVQD (reference sequence). Written as DNA, the CDR3 is TGCGCCAGCAGTTCCGGGACTAGCGGGAGTAATGAGCAGTTCTTC. It encodes CASSSGTSGSNEQFF.

The V gene is TRBV10-2, the J gene TRBJ2-7; D may be TRBD2 (6 bases). The CDR3 sequence is 13 residues long. The V end was cut by 2 bases, the J end by 5 bases, with 10 bases between. Germline V lookup: CDR1 WSHSY, CDR2 SAAADI. The DNA for the CDR3 is TGCGCCAGCAGTGAGCAGGGAGGCAACGAGCAGTACTTC. Translating gives CASSEQGGNEQYF.

This clone occurred a few times. The chain combines TRBV7-8 with TRBJ1-4; perhaps TRBD1 as D (6 bases). The CDR3 loop spans 13 amino acids. V was trimmed by 2 bases and J by 8 bases, leaving 9 bases between them. Looked up from germline, CDR1 is SGHVS and CDR2 is FQNEAQ. Here the CDR3 DNA reads TGTGCCAGCAGCTTACCAGGACAGGAAAAACTGTTTTTT. Its protein is CASSLPGQEKLFF.

The chain combines TRBV7-9 with TRBJ2-7; D might be TRBD1 (6 bases). The CDR3 spans 15 residues. Trimming took 4 bases from V and 2 from J, leaving 15 bases between them. Germline lookup yields CDR1 SEHNR and CDR2 FQNEAQ (reference sequence). CDR3 protein: CASSSLSGHTYEQYF. The CDR3 DNA sequence: TGTGCCAGCAGCTCCCTGTCGGGACACACCTACGAGCAGTACTTC.

The genes are TRBV11-2 and TRBJ2-3; D possibly uses TRBD1 or TRBD2 (6 bases each). In germline, CDR1 is SGHAT, CDR2 FQNNGV. The CDR3 has 15 amino acids. The germline V and J ends were trimmed by 5 bases and 8 bases, with 20 bases remaining between them. The CDR3 coding sequence is TGTGCCAGCAGCCCGGCGGTTCTCACGGGGGCTACGCAGTATTTT. This gives the protein CASSPAVLTGATQYF.

This chain uses TRBV30 with TRBJ1-5; 11 nucleotides match TRBD1. V gave up 1 base and J gave up 3 bases; unmatched junction bases: 8. The CDR3 extends over 17 amino acids. In germline, CDR1 is GTSNPN, CDR2 SVGIG (reference sequence). CDR3 nucleotides: TGTGCCTGGAGTGGGACAGGGGGCGCAGGGGTCAATCAGCCCCAGCATTTT. Translated: CAWSGTGGAGVNQPQHF.

This chain uses TRBV7-2 with TRBJ1-5; a possible D gene is TRBD1 (5 bases). This CDR3 spans 14 amino acids. Looked up from germline, CDR1 is SGHTA and CDR2 is FQGNSA. V lost 5 bases and J 6 bases, leaving 14 bases between the germline ends. CDR3 DNA sequence: TGTGCCAGCAGCCCCGGGGGGTGGTCTCAGCCCCAGCATTTT. This sequence encodes CASSPGGWSQPQHF.

The chain combines TRBV6-5 with TRBJ2-1, with D possibly TRBD2 on 6 matching bases. Germline V gene data show CDR1 as MNHEY and CDR2 as SVGAGI. Trimming took 6 bases from V and 3 from J, leaving 15 bases between them. CDR3 size: 15 residues. The DNA of the CDR3 is TGTGCCAGCAGGGAGGGACTGGGACTCTACAATGAGCAGTTCTTC. It encodes CASREGLGLYNEQFF.

The genes are TRBV6-5 and TRBJ2-2; D may be TRBD2 (5 bases). CDR1 is MNHEY and CDR2 is SVGAGI in the germline V gene. Trimming stripped 5 bases from V and 4 bases from J, with 14 bases between. This CDR3 is built from 15 residues. The CDR3 spells CASSPHSDSTGELFF. CDR3 DNA: TGTGCCAGCAGTCCCCATTCGGACTCCACCGGGGAGCTGTTTTTT.

The chain couples TRBV9 to TRBJ2-2; D perhaps matches TRBD2 (6 bases). This CDR3 contains 15 residues. V was clipped by 3 bases and J by 1 base, with 10 bases between them. Germline-derived CDR1 and CDR2 are SGDLS and YYNGEE. CDR3 bases: TGTGCCAGCAGCGCATGGAGGGGGAACACCGGGGAGCTGTTTTTT. Translating it yields CASSAWRGNTGELFF.

The V gene is TRBV19, the J gene TRBJ1-1; perhaps TRBD1 as D (5 bases). Deletions cut 4 bases from V and 3 bases from J, with 12 bases between. Germline lookup yields CDR1 LNHDA and CDR2 SQIVND (reference sequence). CDR3 size: 14 residues. The CDR3 here is CASSRGSGYTEAFF. CDR3 coding DNA: TGTGCCAGTAGTAGGGGGAGCGGGTACACTGAAGCTTTCTTT.

The J gene is TRBJ1-5, the V gene TRBV19; a weak D match, TRBD1 (5 bases). Germline CDR1 reads LNHDA; CDR2 reads SQIVND (reference sequence). The CDR3 has 13 residues. V lost 4 bases, J lost 8 bases, and 12 bases lay in between. The CDR3 spells CASSTAGFEPQHF. DNA of the CDR3: TGTGCCAGTAGTACGGCAGGGTTTGAGCCCCAGCATTTT.

This clone showed up just a few times. This sequence joins TRBV5-4 and TRBJ2-2; 9 nucleotides match TRBD2. Germline CDR1 is SGHNT and CDR2 is YYREEE (reference sequence). The CDR3 has 15 amino acids. The V and J ends lost 2 bases and 7 bases, in that order; junction bases with no gene match: 6. The CDR3 DNA follows: TGTGCCAGCAGCTTTCAAGGACTAGCGAACGGGGAGCTGTTTTTT. It specifies CASSFQGLANGELFF.

The chain links TRBV5-1 to TRBJ1-2; D ambiguous. Germline CDR1 and CDR2: SGHRS and YFSETQ. The V gene lost 0 bases and the J gene lost 8 bases, with 17 bases spanning the gap. The CDR3 is made up of 15 amino acids. The CDR3, as DNA: TGCGCCAGCAGCTTGGATGGCAGGTCCTTAGGGGGCTACACCTTC. Residues: CASSLDGRSLGGYTF.

The chain employs TRBV7-9 and TRBJ1-2; D not resolved. In germline, CDR1 is SEHNR, CDR2 FQNEAQ (reference sequence). Trimming cost V 4 bases and J 8 bases, with 11 bases left between them. The length of the CDR3 is 12 residues. The DNA for the CDR3 is TGTGCCAGCAGCTACCCTAAGGAGGGCTACACCTTC. As protein: CASSYPKEGYTF.